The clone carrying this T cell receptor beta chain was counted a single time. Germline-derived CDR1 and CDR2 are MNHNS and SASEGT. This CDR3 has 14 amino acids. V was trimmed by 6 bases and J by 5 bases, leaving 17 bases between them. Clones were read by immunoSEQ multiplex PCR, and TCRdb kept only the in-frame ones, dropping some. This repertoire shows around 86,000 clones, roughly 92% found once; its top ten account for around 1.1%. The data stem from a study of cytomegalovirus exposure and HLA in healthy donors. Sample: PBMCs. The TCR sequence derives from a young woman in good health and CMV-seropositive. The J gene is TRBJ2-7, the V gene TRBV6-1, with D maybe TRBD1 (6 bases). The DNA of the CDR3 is TGTGCCAGCAGCACCGTAGGGGGTTACCACGAGCAGTACTTC. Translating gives CASSTVGGYHEQYF.